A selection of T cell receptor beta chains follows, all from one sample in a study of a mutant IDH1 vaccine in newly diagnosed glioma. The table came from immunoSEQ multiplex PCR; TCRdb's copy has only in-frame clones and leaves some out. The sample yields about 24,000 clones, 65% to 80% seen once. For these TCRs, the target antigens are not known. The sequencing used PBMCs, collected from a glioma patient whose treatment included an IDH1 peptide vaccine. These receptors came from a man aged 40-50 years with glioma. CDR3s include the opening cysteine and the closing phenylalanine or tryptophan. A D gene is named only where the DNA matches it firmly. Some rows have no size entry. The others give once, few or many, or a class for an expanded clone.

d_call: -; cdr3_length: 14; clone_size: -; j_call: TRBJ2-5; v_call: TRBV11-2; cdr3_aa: CASSLAGYPETQYF; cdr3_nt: TGTGCCAGCAGCTTAGCAGGGTACCCAGAGACCCAGTACTTC
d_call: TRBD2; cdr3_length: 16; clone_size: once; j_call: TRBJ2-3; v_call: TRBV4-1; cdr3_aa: CASSPGGGAGTDTQYF; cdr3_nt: TGCGCCAGCAGCCCGGGGGGGGGAGCGGGAACAGATACGCAGTATTTT
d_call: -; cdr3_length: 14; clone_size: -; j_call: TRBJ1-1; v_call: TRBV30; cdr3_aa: CAWSTGGAGSEAFF; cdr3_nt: TGTGCCTGGAGTACCGGCGGGGCCGGCTCTGAAGCTTTCTTT
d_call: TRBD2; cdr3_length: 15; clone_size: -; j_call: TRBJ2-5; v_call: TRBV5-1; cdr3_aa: CASSLVGSGSQTQYF; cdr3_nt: TGCGCCAGCAGCTTGGTGGGTAGCGGGAGTCAGACCCAGTACTTC
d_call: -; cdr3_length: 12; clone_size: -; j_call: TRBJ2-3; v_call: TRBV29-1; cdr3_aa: CSVELYTDTQYF; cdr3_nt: TGCAGCGTTGAGTTGTACACAGATACGCAGTATTTT
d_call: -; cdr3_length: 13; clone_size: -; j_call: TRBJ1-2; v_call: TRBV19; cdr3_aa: CASVSSGNYGYTF; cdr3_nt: TGTGCCAGCGTATCGTCAGGGAACTATGGCTACACCTTC
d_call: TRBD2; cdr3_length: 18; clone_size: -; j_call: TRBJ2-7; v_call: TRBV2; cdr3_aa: CASSEVSLAGALSYEQYF; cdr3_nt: TGTGCCAGCAGTGAAGTTTCGCTAGCGGGAGCTTTGTCCTACGAGCAGTACTTC
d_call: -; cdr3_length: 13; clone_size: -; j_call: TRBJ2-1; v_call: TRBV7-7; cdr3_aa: CASSLVVRTEQFF; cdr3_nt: TGTGCCAGCAGCTTAGTGGTCCGGACGGAGCAGTTCTTC
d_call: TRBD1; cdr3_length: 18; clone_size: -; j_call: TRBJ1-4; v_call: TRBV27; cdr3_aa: CASRPHRGQVRLNEKLFF; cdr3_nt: TGTGCCAGCAGACCCCATCGGGGACAGGTCCGATTAAATGAAAAACTGTTTTTT
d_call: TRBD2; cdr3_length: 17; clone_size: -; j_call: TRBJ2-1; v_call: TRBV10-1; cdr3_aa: CASGGESGRYSYNEQFF; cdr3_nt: TGCGCCAGCGGGGGGGAAAGCGGCCGGTACTCCTACAATGAGCAGTTCTTC
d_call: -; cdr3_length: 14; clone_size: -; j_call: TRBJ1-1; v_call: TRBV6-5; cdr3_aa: CASRVHGGVTEAFF; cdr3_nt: TGTGCCAGCAGAGTTCACGGGGGCGTCACTGAAGCTTTCTTT
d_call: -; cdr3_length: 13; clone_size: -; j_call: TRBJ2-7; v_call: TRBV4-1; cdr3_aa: CASSQVSRYEQYF; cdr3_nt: TGCGCCAGCAGCCAAGTTTCGCGCTACGAGCAGTACTTC
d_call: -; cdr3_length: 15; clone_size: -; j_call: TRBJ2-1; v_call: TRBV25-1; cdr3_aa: CASSGADAPDDEQFF; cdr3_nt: TGTGCCAGCAGTGGAGCGGACGCTCCGGACGATGAGCAGTTCTTC
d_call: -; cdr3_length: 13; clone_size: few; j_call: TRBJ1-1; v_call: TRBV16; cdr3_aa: CASSTQTNTEAFF; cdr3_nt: TGTGCCAGCAGTACGCAAACGAACACTGAAGCTTTCTTT
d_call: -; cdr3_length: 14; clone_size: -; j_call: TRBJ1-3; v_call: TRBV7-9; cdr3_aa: CASSLGTSGNTIYF; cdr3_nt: TGTGCCAGCAGCCTCGGGACCTCTGGAAACACCATATATTTT
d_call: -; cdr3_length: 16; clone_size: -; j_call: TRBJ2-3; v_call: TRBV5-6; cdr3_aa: CASSLGSGYSTDTQYF; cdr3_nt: TGTGCCAGCAGCTTGGGTTCGGGGTACAGCACAGATACGCAGTATTTT
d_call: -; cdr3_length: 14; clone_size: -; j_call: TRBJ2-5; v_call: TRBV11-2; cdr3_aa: CASSLAGYQETQYF; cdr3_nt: TGTGCCAGCAGCTTGGCAGGATACCAAGAGACCCAGTACTTC
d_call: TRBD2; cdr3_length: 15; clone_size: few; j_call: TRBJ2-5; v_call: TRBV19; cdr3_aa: CASSRTSGGGQTQYF; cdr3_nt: TGTGCCAGTAGTAGGACTAGCGGGGGAGGCCAGACCCAGTACTTC
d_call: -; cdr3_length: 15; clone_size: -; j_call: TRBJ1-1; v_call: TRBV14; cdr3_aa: CASSQDSGILSEAFF; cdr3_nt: TGTGCCAGCAGCCAAGATTCAGGGATCTTGTCTGAAGCTTTCTTT
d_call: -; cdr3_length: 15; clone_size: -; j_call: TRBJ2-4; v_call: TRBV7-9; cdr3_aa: CASSLANPGIIVQYF; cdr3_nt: TGTGCCAGCAGCTTAGCGAACCCGGGGATTATCGTTCAGTACTTC
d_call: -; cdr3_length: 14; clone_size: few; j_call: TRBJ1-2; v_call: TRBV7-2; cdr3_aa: CASRTGPANYGYTF; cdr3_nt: TGTGCCAGCAGAACAGGGCCAGCTAACTATGGCTACACCTTC
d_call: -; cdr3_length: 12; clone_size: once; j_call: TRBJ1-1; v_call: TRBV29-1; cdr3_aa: CSASREGTEAFF; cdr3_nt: TGCAGCGCATCAAGGGAAGGGACTGAAGCTTTCTTT
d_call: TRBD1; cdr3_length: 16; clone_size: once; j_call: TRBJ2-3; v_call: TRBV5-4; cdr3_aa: CASSLPGQGPTDTQYF; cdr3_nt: TGTGCCAGCAGCTTGCCGGGACAGGGGCCCACAGATACGCAGTATTTT
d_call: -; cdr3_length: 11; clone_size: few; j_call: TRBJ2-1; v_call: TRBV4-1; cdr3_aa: CASSQGNEQFF; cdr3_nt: TGCGCCAGCAGCCAAGGCAATGAGCAGTTCTTC
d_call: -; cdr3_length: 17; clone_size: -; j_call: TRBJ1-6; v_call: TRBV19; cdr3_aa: CASSITRPQGWNSPLHF; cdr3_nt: TGTGCCAGTAGTATAACCCGCCCGCAGGGGTGGAATTCACCCCTCCACTTT
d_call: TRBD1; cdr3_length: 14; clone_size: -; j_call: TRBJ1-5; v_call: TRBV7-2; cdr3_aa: CASSWTGADQPQHF; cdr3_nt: TGTGCCAGCAGCTGGACAGGGGCTGATCAGCCCCAGCATTTT
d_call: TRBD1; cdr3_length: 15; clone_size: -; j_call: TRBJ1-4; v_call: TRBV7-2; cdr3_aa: CASSYGTGRLEKLFF; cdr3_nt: TGTGCCAGCAGCTACGGGACAGGAAGGTTGGAAAAACTGTTTTTT
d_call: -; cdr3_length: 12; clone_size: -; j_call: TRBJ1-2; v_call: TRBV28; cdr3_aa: CASSLDVRGYTF; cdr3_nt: TGTGCCAGCAGTTTGGATGTTCGCGGCTACACCTTC
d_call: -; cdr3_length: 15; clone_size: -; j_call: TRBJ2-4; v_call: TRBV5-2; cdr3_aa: CASSLGGTSYSIQYF; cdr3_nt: TGTGCCAGCAGCTTGGGGGGGACTAGCTATAGCATTCAGTACTTC
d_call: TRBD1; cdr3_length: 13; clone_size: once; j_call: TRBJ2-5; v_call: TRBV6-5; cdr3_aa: CASSRDRPETQYF; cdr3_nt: TGTGCCAGCAGCAGGGACAGGCCAGAGACCCAGTACTTC
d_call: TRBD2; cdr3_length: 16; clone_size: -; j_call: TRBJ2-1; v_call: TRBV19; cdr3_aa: CTSSLSGTSRYNEQFF; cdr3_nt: TGTACCAGTAGTCTTAGCGGGACGTCAAGATACAATGAGCAGTTCTTC
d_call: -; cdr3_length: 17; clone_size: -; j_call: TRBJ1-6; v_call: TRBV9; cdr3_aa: CASPTGHWPLDNSPLHF; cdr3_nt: TGTGCCAGTCCGACAGGCCACTGGCCCCTTGATAATTCACCCCTCCACTTT
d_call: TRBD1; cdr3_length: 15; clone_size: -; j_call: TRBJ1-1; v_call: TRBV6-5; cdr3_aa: CASRAKTGGGSEAFF; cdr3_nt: TGTGCCAGCAGGGCTAAGACAGGGGGAGGGTCTGAAGCTTTCTTT
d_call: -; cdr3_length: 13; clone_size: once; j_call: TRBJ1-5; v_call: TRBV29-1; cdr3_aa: CSARGGGDQPQHF; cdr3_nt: TGCAGCGCCCGGGGAGGGGGGGATCAGCCCCAGCATTTT
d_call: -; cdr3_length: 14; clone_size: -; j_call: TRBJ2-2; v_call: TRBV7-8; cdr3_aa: CASSPRPATGELFF; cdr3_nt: TGTGCCAGCAGCCCCCGGCCGGCCACCGGGGAGCTGTTTTTT
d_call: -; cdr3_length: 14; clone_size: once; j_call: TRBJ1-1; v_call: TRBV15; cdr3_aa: CATSRDLMNTEAFF; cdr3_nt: TGTGCCACCAGCAGAGATCTTATGAACACTGAAGCTTTCTTT
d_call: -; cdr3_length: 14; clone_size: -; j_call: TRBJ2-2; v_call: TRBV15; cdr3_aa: CAIPQASSAGELFF; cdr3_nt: TGTGCCATCCCCCAAGCCTCCTCCGCCGGGGAGCTGTTTTTT
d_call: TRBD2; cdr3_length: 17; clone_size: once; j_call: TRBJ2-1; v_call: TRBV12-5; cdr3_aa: CASGVLGTREGGNEQFF; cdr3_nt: TGTGCTAGTGGTGTCCTCGGGACTAGAGAGGGGGGAAATGAGCAGTTCTTC
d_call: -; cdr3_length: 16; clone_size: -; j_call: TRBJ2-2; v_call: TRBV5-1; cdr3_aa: CASSQTGTRNTGELFF; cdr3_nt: TGCGCCAGCAGCCAAACAGGGACTCGGAACACCGGGGAGCTGTTTTTT
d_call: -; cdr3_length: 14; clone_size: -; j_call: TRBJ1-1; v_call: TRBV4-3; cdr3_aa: CASSRQAGGHEAFF; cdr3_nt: TGCGCCAGCAGTCGACAAGCCGGGGGACATGAAGCTTTCTTT
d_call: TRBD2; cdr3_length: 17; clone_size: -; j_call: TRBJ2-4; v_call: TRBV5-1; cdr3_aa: CASSHGRGGRAEDIQYF; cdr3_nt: TGCGCCAGCAGCCACGGAAGGGGCGGGAGGGCCGAAGACATTCAGTACTTC
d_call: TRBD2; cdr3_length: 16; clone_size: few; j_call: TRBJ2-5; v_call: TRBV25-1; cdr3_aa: CASSRAGGPIEETQYF; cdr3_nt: TGTGCCAGCAGTCGGGCGGGGGGACCAATCGAAGAGACCCAGTACTTC
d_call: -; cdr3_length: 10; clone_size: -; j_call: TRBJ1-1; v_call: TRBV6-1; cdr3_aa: CASDRDRAFF; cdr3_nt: TGTGCCAGCGACAGAGACCGAGCTTTCTTT
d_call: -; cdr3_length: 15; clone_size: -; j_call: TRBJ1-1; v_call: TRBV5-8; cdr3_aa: CASSGGGLLNTEAFF; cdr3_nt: TGTGCCAGCAGCGGCGGGGGTCTGCTGAACACTGAAGCTTTCTTT